A single sample gave rise to the 14 T cell receptor beta chains below, sequenced in a study of blood T cell repertoires in COVID-19. Clones were sequenced by immunoSEQ multiplex PCR, and TCRdb holds only the in-frame ones, with some missing. Of about 410,000 clones in the sample, roughly 91% were seen once. Sample: PBMCs or T cells enriched from blood (not recorded which). Every receptor here comes from a woman aged 30 to 39 who had recovered from COVID-19.

The genes are TRBV27 and TRBJ2-7; maybe TRBD2 (6 bases). The ends were cut back, 5 bases at V and 5 bases at J, with 13 bases in the middle. Germline V gene sequence: CDR1 MNHEY, CDR2 SMNVEV (reference sequence). CDR3 length equals 13 residues. CDR3 sequence (DNA): TGTGCCAGCAGTGACCGCCCGGGGGACGAGCAGTACTTC. Amino acid sequence: CASSDRPGDEQYF.

This sequence joins TRBV30 and TRBJ2-2; TRBD1 matches 7 bases. The CDR3 has 13 residues. With V trimmed by 5 bases and J by 4 bases, 4 bases remained unmatched. Germline V gene data show CDR1 as GTSNPN and CDR2 as SVGIG (reference sequence). CDR3 sequence reads: CAWAGTATGELFF. CDR3 nucleotides: TGTGCCTGGGCCGGGACAGCCACCGGGGAGCTGTTTTTT.

This chain connects TRBV4-1 to TRBJ2-1, with 7 bases lining up with TRBD2. In germline, CDR1 is MGHRA, CDR2 YSYEKL. Unmatched junction bases numbered 4, after V lost 4 bases and J lost 1 base. This CDR3 has 15 amino acids. The CDR3 is CASSLLADSYNEQFF. As DNA, the CDR3 is TGCGCCAGCAGCCTTCTAGCGGATTCCTACAATGAGCAGTTCTTC.

The chain links TRBV4-3 to TRBJ2-6; 7 bases line up with TRBD2. V lost 0 bases and J lost 0; bases outside the gene matches: 5. Germline CDR1 reads LGHNA; CDR2 reads YSLEER. CDR3 size: 18 residues. CDR3 residues: CASSQDLRGSSGANVLTF. The CDR3, as DNA: TGCGCCAGCAGCCAAGATCTGCGGGGGTCCTCTGGGGCCAACGTCCTGACTTTC.

V gene TRBV19 combines with J gene TRBJ1-2, with no clear D. Trimming removed 0 bases at V and 4 bases at J, with 12 bases between. In germline, CDR1 is LNHDA, CDR2 SQIVND (reference sequence). The CDR3 covers 15 residues. CDR3 nucleotides: TGTGCCAGTAGTATAGAGCGCGCAGGCCTCTATGGCTACACCTTC. Protein product: CASSIERAGLYGYTF.

The CDR3: CASSYVWDSQQPQHF. In nucleotides, the CDR3 is TGTGCCAGCAGTTACGTATGGGACAGCCAGCAGCCCCAGCATTTT. The chain is built from TRBV6-6 and TRBJ1-5; 7 bases agree with TRBD1. Germline CDR1 reads MNHNY; CDR2 reads SVGAGI (reference sequence). The length of the CDR3 is 15 residues. J gave up 7 bases and V 2 bases, and 8 bases lay outside the gene matches.

This chain links TRBV11-2 with TRBJ1-2, with D uncertain. V lost 1 base and J 4 bases, leaving 10 bases between the germline ends. The V gene's germline CDR1 is SGHAT and CDR2 FQNNGV. This CDR3 contains 14 residues. The CDR3 here is CASSLGGAFYGYTF. In nucleotides, the CDR3 is TGTGCCAGCAGCTTAGGAGGTGCATTCTATGGCTACACCTTC.

This clone occurred once. This chain joins TRBV10-3 and TRBJ1-5; TRBD1 agrees at 12 bases. The CDR3 loop spans 17 amino acids. The trim removed 0 bases at V and 2 bases at J, leaving 2 bases unmatched. CDR1 and CDR2 from the germline V gene are ENHRY and SYGVKD. The CDR3 DNA sequence: TGTGCCATCAGTGAGTCGGGGACAGGGGGCGGCAATCAGCCCCAGCATTTT. Protein sequence: CAISESGTGGGNQPQHF.

This clone showed up just a few times. The chain joins TRBV28 to TRBJ1-2, with D perhaps TRBD1 (5 bases). The germline V gene has CDR1 MDHEN and CDR2 SYDVKM. This CDR3 region has 14 residues. V was shortened by 7 bases and J by 3 bases, with 15 bases between the two germline ends. This CDR3 reads CASTPAGGHYGYTF. CDR3 bases: TGTGCCAGCACTCCGGCCGGGGGTCACTATGGCTACACCTTC.

This chain joins TRBV6-1 and TRBJ2-1, with D unclear. The CDR3 extends over 13 amino acids. CDR1 and CDR2 from the germline V gene are MNHNS and SASEGT. Trimming shortened V by 6 bases and J by 5 bases, and 11 bases separated the two germline ends. The CDR3 is CASSLDAHNEQFF. CDR3 in DNA: TGTGCCAGCAGCCTAGACGCCCACAATGAGCAGTTCTTC.

The V call is TRBV29-1, the J call TRBJ2-7; the match to TRBD1 covers 10 bases. Trimming at V came to 4 bases and at J to 4 bases, leaving 4 bases not matched to a gene. Per germline, CDR1 SQVTM and CDR2 ANQGSEA. This CDR3 contains 13 residues. In DNA, the CDR3 is TGCAGCGTTGCCGGGACAGGGGAGTACGAGCAGTACTTC. Translation: CSVAGTGEYEQYF.

The chain combines TRBV11-1 with TRBJ2-5; tentative D call: TRBD2 (5 bases). Germline-derived CDR1 and CDR2 are SGHAT and FQDESV (reference sequence). V dropped 5 bases and J dropped 4 bases, with 20 bases sitting between them. This CDR3 is 16 amino acids long. As DNA, the CDR3 is TGTGCCAGCAGCAAAAGGAGCGGAGCAAGTGGAGAGACCCAGTACTTC. It specifies CASSKRSGASGETQYF.

This clone has a single count. The J gene is TRBJ1-1, the V gene TRBV25-1; no firm D call. There are 14 residues in the CDR3. Germline V gene data show CDR1 as MGHDK and CDR2 as SYGVNS. Trimming took 5 bases from V and 6 from J, leaving 16 bases between them. CDR3 DNA: TGTGCCAGCAGTAACGACGCGAGAGCGGCTGAAGCTTTCTTT. Protein sequence: CASSNDARAAEAFF. The full variable domain, its missing parts supplied by reference TRBV25-1 and TRBJ1-1, is EADIYQTPRYLVIGTGKKITLECSQTMGHDKMYWYQQDPGMELHLIHYSYGVNSTEKGDLSSESTVSRIRTEHFPLTLESARPSHTSQYLCASSNDARAAEAFFGQGTRLTVV.

V gene TRBV6-6 combines with J gene TRBJ2-3; 12 nucleotides line up with TRBD2. After removal of 6 bases from V and 3 bases from J, the junction contained 7 bases not matched to a gene. Germline V CDR1 and CDR2: MNHNY, SVGAGI (reference sequence). The CDR3 runs to 16 residues. This CDR3 is CASSPSGRARTDTQYF. CDR3 bases: TGTGCCAGCAGCCCTAGCGGGAGGGCCAGGACAGATACGCAGTATTTT.